This TCR beta chain was obtained from a study of T-cell reconstitution after alpha-beta-depleted transplantation in children. Study observations and caveats: Elevated TCRbeta diversity at day 60 was traced, in some patients, to surviving recipient T cells and thymic progenitors. It was reported that alpha-beta T cells came from several hundred expanded graft clones (about two months after transplant).

Germline lookup yields CDR1 SGHNT and CDR2 YYREEE (reference sequence). The V and J ends lost 0 bases and 4 bases, in that order; junction bases with no gene match: 4. CDR3 size: 15 residues. This clonotype was detected many times. Its target is unknown. Unique molecular identifiers were used in preparing the TCRbeta library. TCRdb analysed the PCR reads with MiXCR anew, one entry per CDR3 protein. The sample includes hundreds of thousands of distinct CDR3 sequences, just under 8.5% seen only once; the top ten take almost 6.5%. The chain recombines TRBV5-4 with TRBJ1-5, with 7 bases aligning to TRBD1. The receptor's source is a male patient under 18 who had a stem cell transplant for acute lymphoblastic leukemia, so the T cells may come from the graft donor. The sample consisted of PBMCs, mostly from graft donor cells, taken 180 days after TCRalphabeta/CD19-depleted stem cell transplant. CDR3 in amino acids: CASSLGGQSNQPQHF. The DNA for the CDR3 is TGTGCCAGCAGCTTGGGGGGACAGAGTAATCAGCCCCAGCATTTT.